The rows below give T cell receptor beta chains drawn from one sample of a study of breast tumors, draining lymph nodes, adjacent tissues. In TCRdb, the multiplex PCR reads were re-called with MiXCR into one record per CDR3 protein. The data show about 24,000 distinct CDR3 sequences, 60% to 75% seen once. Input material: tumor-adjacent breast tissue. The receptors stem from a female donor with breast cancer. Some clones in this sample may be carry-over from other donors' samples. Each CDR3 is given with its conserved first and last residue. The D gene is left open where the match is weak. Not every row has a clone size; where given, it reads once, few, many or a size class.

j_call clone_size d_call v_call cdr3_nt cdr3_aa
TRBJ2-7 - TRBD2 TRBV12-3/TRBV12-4 TGTGCCAGCAGTCCCTCCATTCGGCTAGCGGAGGAAACCTACGAGCAGTACTTC CASSPSIRLAEETYEQYF
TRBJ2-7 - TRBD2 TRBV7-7 TGTGCCAGCAGCTTAGCGCGGGAGGGCTACGAGCAGTACTTC CASSLAREGYEQYF
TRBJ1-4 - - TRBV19 TGTGCCAGTAGTCCCGGGACGAGACCAAATGAAAAACTGTTTTTT CASSPGTRPNEKLFF
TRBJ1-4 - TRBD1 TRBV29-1 TGCAGCGTTGCAGGGGGCCCGGCAACTAATGAAAAACTGTTTTTT CSVAGGPATNEKLFF
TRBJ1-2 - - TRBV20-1 TGCAGTGCTAGAGATCCGGGGGGCGGGGGGGGCTACACCTTC CSARDPGGGGGYTF
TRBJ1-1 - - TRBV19 TGTGCCACCCGACAGACGAACACTGAAGCTTTCTTT CATRQTNTEAFF
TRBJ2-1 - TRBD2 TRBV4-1 TGCGCCAGCAGCCAAGCGGGAGGGCTTGGTGAGCAGTTCTTC CASSQAGGLGEQFF
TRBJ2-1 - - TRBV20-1 TGCAGTGCTAGCAGCAGAAGCTACAATGAGCAGTTCTTC CSASSRSYNEQFF
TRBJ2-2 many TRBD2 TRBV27 TGTGCCAGCCAGCGGGGGAGGGAGCTGTTTTTT CASQRGRELFF
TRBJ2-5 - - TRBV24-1 TGTGCCACCAGTGATTTCGATGAGACCCAGTACTTC CATSDFDETQYF
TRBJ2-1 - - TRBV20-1 TGCAGTGCTAGAGGGGGGACCCCTCTTAGAGTAGACAATGAGCAGTTCTTC CSARGGTPLRVDNEQFF
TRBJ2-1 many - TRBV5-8 TGTGCCAGCAGCTTGGTTGGGGTTTCTGAGCAGTTCTTC CASSLVGVSEQFF
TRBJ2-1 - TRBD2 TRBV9 TGTGCCAGCAGCGAGGGCGTAGCGGGAGGAAACTACAATGAGCAGTTCTTC CASSEGVAGGNYNEQFF
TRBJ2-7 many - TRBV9 TGTGCCAGCAGCGCCACCGGTGGTTTTTACGAGCAGTACTTC CASSATGGFYEQYF
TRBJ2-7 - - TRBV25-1 TGTGCCAGCAGTGGGGGGCCGGGACACCACTACGAGCAGTACTTC CASSGGPGHHYEQYF
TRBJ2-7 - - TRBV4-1 TGCGCCAGCAGCCCAGAGACATTCGTCGAGCAGTACTTC CASSPETFVEQYF
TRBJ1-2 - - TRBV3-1 TGTGCCAGCAATGGGCCGGAGACTAACTATGGCTACACCTTC CASNGPETNYGYTF
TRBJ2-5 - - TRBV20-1 TGCAGTGCTAGGGGCAGAAACCAAGAGACCCAGTACTTC CSARGRNQETQYF
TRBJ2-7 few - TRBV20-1 TGCAGTGCTAAAGGACGGTGGGCCTACGAGCAGTACTTC CSAKGRWAYEQYF
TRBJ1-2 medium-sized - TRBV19 TGTGCCAGTAGGGAGACAGGTTTTGATGGCTACACCTTC CASRETGFDGYTF
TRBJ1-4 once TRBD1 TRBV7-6 TGTGCCAGCAGCCTAGGACAGGGGACGTTGAAACTGTTTTTT CASSLGQGTLKLFF
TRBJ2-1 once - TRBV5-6 TGTGCCAGCAGCATGATCTCCTACAATGAGCAGTTCTTC CASSMISYNEQFF
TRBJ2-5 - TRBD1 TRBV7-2 TGTGCCAGCAGCTTAGAGACAGGGCAGACCCAGTACTTC CASSLETGQTQYF
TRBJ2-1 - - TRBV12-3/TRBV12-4 TGTGCCAGCAGTCCGCCCGAGCGAATGAGGCAGTTCTTC CASSPPERMRQFF
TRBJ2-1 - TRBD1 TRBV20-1 TGCAGTGCCAAGTGGACAGGATTAACAAGAAACAATGAGCAGTTCTTC CSAKWTGLTRNNEQFF